The 30 T cell receptor beta chains below come from one sample, sequenced in a study of identical twins. TCRdb reanalysed the 5' RACE reads using MiXCR and keeps one entry per CDR3 protein. The sample has 200,000 to 300,000 distinct CDR3 sequences, roughly a tenth seen once; the top ten hold about a tenth. The sequenced sample was memory T cells sorted from blood. Source of these receptors: a man over 45 in good health.

This clonotype was observed a handful of times. V is TRBV6-2 or TRBV6-3 and J is TRBJ2-6; D is unresolved. The CDR3 has 16 amino acids. Germline V lookup: CDR1 MNHEY, CDR2 SVGEGT. V lost 5 bases and J lost 0, with 11 bases in between. As DNA, the CDR3 is TGTGCCAGCAGTGCGCCTCTCCGCTCTGGGGCCAACGTCCTGACTTTC. Protein product: CASSAPLRSGANVLTF.

In this sample, this clonotype turned up many times. The chain uses TRBV27 and TRBJ1-2, with TRBD1 identical over 7 bases. This CDR3 has 16 residues. V lost 5 bases and J lost 4; bases outside the gene matches: 13. Germline V gene sequence: CDR1 MNHEY, CDR2 SMNVEV (reference sequence). Here the CDR3 reads CASSLTPGTALYGYTF. The CDR3 DNA follows: TGTGCCAGCAGTCTTACCCCCGGGACAGCTCTCTATGGCTACACCTTC.

This clonotype was detected only a few times. V is TRBV20-1 and J is TRBJ2-3, with TRBD2 identical over 14 bases. Germline assignment: CDR1 DFQATT and CDR2 SNEGSKA (reference sequence). V lost 3 bases and J lost 7; bases outside the gene matches: 9. This CDR3 contains 16 residues. CDR3 sequence (DNA): TGCAGTGCTAGTGCTGGGACTAGCGGGAGCAGACATACGCAGTATTTT. This translates into CSASAGTSGSRHTQYF.

This clonotype was seen repeatedly, ten times or more. This chain connects TRBV12-3 or TRBV12-4 to TRBJ2-7, with D perhaps matching TRBD1 (5 bases). CDR3 length: 13 amino acids. Trimming left V 6 bases short and J 1 base short, with 10 bases between. CDR3 DNA sequence: TGTGCCAGCAGGACAGCAGGGTCCTACGAGCAGTACTTC. Amino acid sequence: CASRTAGSYEQYF.

The rearrangement joins TRBV12-3 or TRBV12-4 to TRBJ2-1; 10 nucleotides line up with TRBD2. V trimming: 1 base; J trimming: 0 bases; junction bases outside the gene matches: 6. The CDR3 consists of 18 residues. The CDR3 coding sequence is TGTGCCAGCAGTTTAGGGACTAGCGGAATGAGCTCCTACAATGAGCAGTTCTTC. This gives the protein CASSLGTSGMSSYNEQFF.

This chain joins TRBV11-2 and TRBJ2-7, with D tentatively TRBD2 (6 bases). CDR3 length: 13 residues. The germline CDR1 and CDR2 sequences are SGHAT and FQNNGV. The ends were cut back, 4 bases at V and 6 bases at J, with 13 bases in the middle. Written as DNA, the CDR3 is TGTGCCAGCAGCTCCCCCGGGGGTCGCGAGCAGTACTTC. It encodes CASSSPGGREQYF. Together with reference TRBV11-2 and TRBJ2-7, the CDR3 gives the full variable domain: EAGVAQSPRYKIIEKRQSVAFWCNPISGHATLYWYQQILGQGPKLLIQFQNNGVVDDSQLPKDRFSAERLKGVDSTLKIQPAKLEDSAVYLCASSSPGGREQYFGPGTRLTVT.

This clonotype was found many times. The chain is built from TRBV19 and TRBJ2-7; D call uncertain. CDR1 is LNHDA and CDR2 is SQIVND in the germline V gene (reference sequence). Trimming shortened V by 6 bases and J by 0 bases, and 9 bases separated the two germline ends. This CDR3 spans 13 amino acids. The CDR3 loop is CASSQKSSYEQYF. The CDR3 nucleotides are TGTGCCAGTAGCCAAAAGAGCTCCTACGAGCAGTACTTC.

This clonotype appeared many times. V is TRBV2 and J is TRBJ1-2; weak D call: TRBD1 (6 bases). The CDR3 covers 17 residues. The V gene's germline CDR1 is SNHLY and CDR2 FYNNEI. V dropped 4 bases and J dropped 4 bases, with 22 bases sitting between them. The CDR3 DNA reads as TGTGCCAGCAGTGTGGCCCCGGACAGCCTAGAATCCTATGGCTACACCTTC. Protein product: CASSVAPDSLESYGYTF.

Many counts were recorded for this clonotype. The V call is TRBV4-3, the J call TRBJ1-3, with a possible D match to TRBD1 (6 bases). CDR3 length: 17 residues. Trimming removed 0 bases at V and 1 base at J, with 13 bases between. CDR1 and CDR2 from the germline V gene are LGHNA and YSLEER. In DNA form, the CDR3 reads TGCGCCAGCAGCCAAGATCCCCCGGGACAATCTGGAAACACCATATATTTT. Amino acids: CASSQDPPGQSGNTIYF.

Only a few counts were recorded for this clonotype. This chain's CDR3 is CSASPAQNYEQYF. The CDR3 DNA sequence: TGCAGTGCTAGCCCCGCACAAAACTACGAGCAGTACTTC. The J gene is TRBJ2-7, the V gene TRBV20-1; D call uncertain. CDR1 is DFQATT, CDR2 SNEGSKA, per germline (reference sequence). With 3 bases removed from V and 3 bases from J, the gap between germline ends came to 12 bases. The length of the CDR3 is 13 residues.

There are many counts of this clonotype. The rearrangement uses TRBV6-2 or TRBV6-3 and TRBJ2-1; D gene unclear. Germline CDR1 reads MNHEY; CDR2 reads SVGEGT. Trimming left V 3 bases short and J 7 bases short, with 13 bases between. The CDR3 has 14 amino acids. In nucleotides, the CDR3 is TGTGCCAGCAGTTATTCCTTACGTAAAAATGAGCAGTTCTTC. Encoded protein: CASSYSLRKNEQFF.

This clonotype was observed at least ten times. The V call is TRBV3-1, the J call TRBJ2-7, with 10 bases aligning to TRBD2. V lost 3 bases to trimming and J lost 8 bases; unmatched junction nucleotides: 4. The CDR3 is made up of 13 amino acids. Germline V gives CDR1 LGHDT, CDR2 YNNKEL (reference sequence). The CDR3 protein is CASSHRTSGKQYF. The CDR3, as DNA: TGTGCCAGCAGCCATAGGACTAGCGGTAAGCAGTACTTC.

This clonotype was detected only a few times. The chain employs TRBV7-3 and TRBJ2-2; D uncertain. Germline V gene lookup returns CDR1 SGHTA and CDR2 FQGTGA. The CDR3 is 12 amino acids. With 4 bases removed from V and 3 bases from J, the gap between germline ends came to 3 bases. The CDR3 sequence: CASSSDTGELFF. The CDR3 DNA reads as TGTGCCAGCAGCTCGGACACCGGGGAGCTGTTTTTT.

The genes are TRBV20-1 and TRBJ2-1; 10 bases map to TRBD1. CDR1 and CDR2 from the germline V gene are DFQATT and SNEGSKA (reference sequence). Trimming at V came to 1 base and at J to 7 bases, leaving 13 bases not matched to a gene. The CDR3 has 17 residues. The CDR3 loop reads CSARGGPGQGLRNEQFF. DNA of the CDR3: TGCAGTGCTAGAGGGGGACCGGGACAGGGGTTAAGAAATGAGCAGTTCTTC.

This clonotype was seen ten or more times. The gene calls are TRBV5-1 and TRBJ2-3; no clear D. Trimming removed 1 base at V and 3 bases at J, with 9 bases between. Germline CDR1 is SGHRS and CDR2 is YFSETQ. This CDR3 region has 14 residues. This CDR3 is CASSLIQVTDTQYF. The CDR3 coding sequence is TGCGCCAGCAGCTTGATCCAGGTTACAGATACGCAGTATTTT.

This clonotype occurred many times. The chain couples TRBV27 to TRBJ2-7; 8 bases line up with TRBD1. Trimming took 4 bases from V and 6 from J; bases not matched to a gene: 8. This CDR3 has 14 residues. The germline V gene has CDR1 MNHEY and CDR2 SMNVEV (reference sequence). CDR3 sequence (DNA): TGTGCCAGCAGTTCAGCCGCAGGGGGCTCCGAGCAGTACTTC. This sequence encodes CASSSAAGGSEQYF.

The J gene is TRBJ1-5, the V gene TRBV7-2; D is possibly TRBD1 (5 bases). CDR1 is SGHTA, CDR2 FQGNSA, per germline. CDR3 length: 15 amino acids. Trimming stripped 5 bases from V and 10 bases from J, with 21 bases between. CDR3 coding DNA: TGTGCCAGCAGCCCAGGGAGCGCGGCAACACTCCCCCAGCATTTT. It yields the protein CASSPGSAATLPQHF.

Of note for this clonotype: This sequence may be a read error, since a much larger clone differs from it by one base. The chain joins TRBV29-1 to TRBJ1-1; unclear D gene. CDR1 and CDR2 from the germline V gene are SQVTM and ANQGSEA. The CDR3 spans 13 residues. V lost 6 bases and J 2 bases, leaving 13 bases between the germline ends. CDR3 bases: TGCAGCGTGGCCCGAGAAATAAACACTGAAGCTTTCTTT. Translating gives CSVAREINTEAFF.

This clonotype showed up just a few times. The chain joins TRBV10-2 to TRBJ2-2, with D unresolved. The CDR3 loop spans 14 amino acids. V gave up 5 bases and J gave up 3 bases, with 10 bases separating them. Per germline, CDR1 WSHSY and CDR2 SAAADI. The CDR3, as DNA: TGCGCCAGCAGTTTCACTCAGTACACCGGGGAGCTGTTTTTT. This codes for CASSFTQYTGELFF.

The rearrangement links TRBV4-3 to TRBJ2-3; D unresolved. V was cut by 0 bases and J by 6 bases, with 13 bases left in between. The CDR3 runs 15 residues. The germline V gene encodes CDR1 LGHNA and CDR2 YSLEER. The CDR3 DNA sequence: TGCGCCAGCAGCCAAGATTACCCGGGTGGGGATACGCAGTATTTT. This encodes CASSQDYPGGDTQYF.

This chain links TRBV28 with TRBJ2-7; D might be TRBD2 (6 bases). The CDR3 spans 13 residues. Germline CDR1 reads MDHEN; CDR2 reads SYDVKM. Trimming pared 8 bases from V and 7 bases from J, leaving 18 bases between. The CDR3 DNA reads TGTGCCAGCCATACAGGATATCGGGAGGAGCAGTACTTC. Protein sequence: CASHTGYREEQYF. Full variable domain (missing parts from reference TRBV28 and TRBJ2-7): DVKVTQSSRYLVKRTGEKVFLECVQDMDHENMFWYRQDPGLGLRLIYFSYDVKMKEKGDIPEGYSVSREKKERFSLILESASTNQTSMYLCASHTGYREEQYFGPGTRLTVT.

The chain combines TRBV7-8 with TRBJ2-2, with 7 nucleotides matching TRBD1. Germline lookup yields CDR1 SGHVS and CDR2 FQNEAQ. V lost 6 bases to trimming and J lost 5 bases; unmatched junction nucleotides: 9. The CDR3 spans 15 residues. The CDR3 region has the DNA TGTGCCAGCAGGGTACAGGGGTCTAGTACCGGGGAGCTGTTTTTT. This gives the protein CASRVQGSSTGELFF.

This clonotype turned up a few times. This chain uses TRBV4-3 with TRBJ1-6, with D perhaps matching TRBD1 (6 bases). This CDR3 is built from 14 residues. Germline values: CDR1 LGHNA, CDR2 YSLEER. V was cut by 0 bases and J by 10 bases, with 10 bases left in between. In DNA, the CDR3 is TGCGCCAGCAGCCAAGAGACAGGTAGCTCACCCCTCCACTTT. Protein: CASSQETGSSPLHF.

There are many counts of this clonotype. This chain joins TRBV7-2 and TRBJ2-6, with no clear D. The CDR3 covers 16 residues. Germline V gene data show CDR1 as SGHTA and CDR2 as FQGNSA. V was shortened by 2 bases and J by 0 bases, with 8 bases between the two germline ends. The chain's CDR3 is CASSLSELSGANVLTF. The CDR3 coding sequence is TGTGCCAGCAGCTTATCTGAGCTCTCTGGGGCCAACGTCCTGACTTTC.

This clonotype occurred many times. This chain links TRBV29-1 with TRBJ2-3; 10 bases fit TRBD1. V gave up 6 bases and J gave up 7 bases; unmatched junction bases: 7. CDR1 is SQVTM and CDR2 is ANQGSEA in the germline V gene. The CDR3 runs to 13 residues. The CDR3 here is CSVRDRGGNTQYF. The DNA of the CDR3 is TGCAGCGTGAGGGACAGGGGAGGGAATACGCAGTATTTT.

By proportion, this clonotype is medium-sized (0.01 to 0.1%). This rearrangement joins TRBV10-3 to TRBJ2-3; D is possibly TRBD1 (6 bases). The V end lost 10 bases, the J end lost 3 bases, and 8 bases lay between the germline ends. The CDR3 has 11 amino acids. The V gene's germline CDR1 is ENHRY and CDR2 SYGVKD. The CDR3 coding sequence is TGTGCCACTACAGGGACAGATACGCAGTATTTT. This gives the protein CATTGTDTQYF.

In its sample, this clonotype was seen many times. This chain uses TRBV15 with TRBJ2-5; TRBD1 agrees at 7 bases. Germline assignment: CDR1 LNHNV and CDR2 YYDKDF (reference sequence). The J segment lost 5 bases and the V segment lost 0 bases, leaving 3 bases of the junction unmatched. The CDR3 runs 14 residues. As DNA, the CDR3 is TGTGCCACCAGCAGAGAAGGGGGCAGGGAGACCCAGTACTTC. It yields the protein CATSREGGRETQYF.

This chain joins TRBV27 and TRBJ2-1, with TRBD2 identical over 7 bases. J gave up 7 bases and V 0 bases, and 9 bases lay outside the gene matches. Germline-derived CDR1 and CDR2 are MNHEY and SMNVEV (reference sequence). The CDR3 is 16 amino acids. As DNA, the CDR3 is TGTGCCAGCAGTTTATCAAGGCCCGGGGGGTTTAATGAGCAGTTCTTC. The encoded protein is CASSLSRPGGFNEQFF.

This chain connects TRBV3-1 to TRBJ2-2; a weak D match, TRBD1 (5 bases). Germline-derived CDR1 and CDR2 are LGHDT and YNNKEL (reference sequence). This CDR3 has 17 amino acids. V gave up 0 bases and J gave up 6 bases, with 17 bases separating them. CDR3 DNA: TGTGCCAGCAGCCAAGATGATTGGGGCACGGGTGCCGGGGAGCTGTTTTTT. It codes for CASSQDDWGTGAGELFF.

This clonotype appeared a few times. V gene TRBV27 combines with J gene TRBJ2-3; D is unclear. The ends were cut back, 2 bases at V and 6 bases at J, with 15 bases in the middle. Germline lookup yields CDR1 MNHEY and CDR2 SMNVEV (reference sequence). CDR3 size: 15 residues. The CDR3 sequence: CASSLDVRRPDTQYF. Here the CDR3 DNA reads TGTGCCAGCAGTTTAGACGTTAGGCGCCCCGATACGCAGTATTTT.